This T cell receptor (beta chain) was documented in a study of CD8 T cells in ankylosing spondylitis. Study-wide findings and caveats: Enrichment of disease-linked clones was reportedly significant in matched ankylosing spondylitis synovial fluid.

Germline V lookup: CDR1 MNHEY, CDR2 SMNVEV (reference sequence). Deletions cut 4 bases from V and 2 bases from J, with 8 bases between. The CDR3 sequence is 13 residues long. As the method for making TCR beta libraries, quantitative 5'-RACE with molecular barcodes was used. Each CDR3 protein gets one entry after TCRdb re-called the 5' RACE reads with MiXCR. Among roughly 250,000 distinct CDR3 sequences, around 9.2% were seen once, and the ten largest hold about 6.8%. Regarding this clonotype: Antigen specificity is unknown. A read error may be the cause here, since a much bigger clone is one base away. Here the CDR3 omits its conserved ending phenylalanine or tryptophan, so a read error is the likely source.

V and J are TRBV27 and TRBJ2-5; possibly TRBD1 for D (5 bases). Sequenced material: blood, either unsorted or a sorted T cell fraction (not recorded which). This TCR was sampled from a male donor with ankylosing spondylitis or in good health (not recorded which). CDR3 coding DNA: TGTGCCAGCAGTTCCGACAGACAAGAGACCCAGTACCTC. This translates into CASSSDRQETQYL.